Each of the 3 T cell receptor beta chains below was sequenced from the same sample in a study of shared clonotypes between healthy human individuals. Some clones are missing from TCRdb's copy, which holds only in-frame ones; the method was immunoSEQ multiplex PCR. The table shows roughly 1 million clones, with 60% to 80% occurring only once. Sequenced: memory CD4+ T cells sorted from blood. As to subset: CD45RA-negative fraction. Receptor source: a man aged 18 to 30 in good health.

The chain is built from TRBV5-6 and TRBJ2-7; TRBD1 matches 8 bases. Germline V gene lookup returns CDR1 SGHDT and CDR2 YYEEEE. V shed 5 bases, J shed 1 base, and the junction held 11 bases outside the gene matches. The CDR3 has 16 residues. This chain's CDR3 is CASSPGQGRMSYEQYF. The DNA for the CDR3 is TGTGCCAGCAGTCCAGGACAGGGACGAATGTCCTACGAGCAGTACTTC.

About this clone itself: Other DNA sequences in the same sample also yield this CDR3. Here the CDR3 reads CASSFQGPSSGNTIYF. CDR3 in DNA: TGTGCCAGCAGCTTTCAGGGCCCCAGCTCTGGAAACACCATATATTTT. This chain uses TRBV7-2 with TRBJ1-3, with D maybe TRBD1 (5 bases). Trimming pared 3 bases from V and 0 bases from J, leaving 12 bases between. Per germline, CDR1 SGHTA and CDR2 FQGNSA. The CDR3 is 16 residues long.

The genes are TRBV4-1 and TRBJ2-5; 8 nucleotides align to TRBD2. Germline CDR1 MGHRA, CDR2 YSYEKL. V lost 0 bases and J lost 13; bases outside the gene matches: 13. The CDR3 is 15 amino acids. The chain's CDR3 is CASSQDFPRGGPVYF. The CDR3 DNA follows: TGCGCCAGCAGCCAAGACTTCCCCCGGGGGGGGCCCGTGTACTTC.